This T cell receptor beta chain appears in the sequencing data of a study of T cells in Graves' hyperthyroidism and ophthalmopathy. Findings of the study overall: The model made its ophthalmopathy prediction, and onset followed a median approximately 6 months later.

It was RNA transcripts that yielded the amplified TCR beta CDR3 regions. First-round RT-PCR with HTBI primers amplified the TCR CDR3 region. TCRdb used MiXCR to reprocess the multiplex PCR reads, holding one entry per CDR3 protein. The data show roughly 380,000 distinct CDR3 sequences, with around 18% seen just once and 15% to 19% held by the top ten. Under 3 months was the duration of disease in ophthalmopathy patients, who also had a Clinical Activity Score of at least 3 and a NOSPECS grade of at least 4. This CDR3 region has 15 residues. V lost 2 bases, J lost 5 bases, and 5 bases stayed unmatched. Germline V gives CDR1 SGDLS, CDR2 YYNGEE. This clonotype was counted at least ten times. Its antigen is as yet unknown.

Sequencing was carried out using blood. The V call is TRBV9, the J call TRBJ2-2; 8 bases line up with TRBD2. This TCR was sampled from a woman aged 40 to 49 with Graves' ophthalmopathy. CDR3 DNA: TGTGCCAGCAGCGTGACTAGCGACCTGACCGGGGAGCTGTTTTTT. This translates into CASSVTSDLTGELFF.